A selection of T cell receptor beta chains follows, all from one sample in a study of control samples from healthy donors and cancer patients. Produced via immunoSEQ multiplex PCR; TCRdb's table is partial and in-frame only. The profile shows around 160,000 clones, over 85% of them singletons. Sequenced input: blood. The receptors were sampled from a man aged 18 to 30 in good health. CDR3s include the opening cysteine and the closing phenylalanine or tryptophan. A D gene is named only where the DNA matches it firmly. The listing skips clone size in some rows; elsewhere it reads once, few, many or a size class.

.,TRBJ2-5,.,TRBV7-2,CASSPASNIRGTQYF,TGTGCCAGCAGCCCGGCCTCCAATATTCGGGGAACCCAGTACTTC
.,TRBJ1-6,once,TRBV28,CASSRLSLPDSPLHF,TGTGCCAGCAGTCGACTCAGCTTGCCGGATTCACCCCTCCACTTT
.,TRBJ2-2,.,TRBV11-3,CASGIKYGELFF,TGTGCCAGCGGGATAAAGTACGGGGAGCTGTTTTTT
TRBD1,TRBJ2-7,.,TRBV19,CASSWDRGVPGEQYF,TGTGCCAGTAGTTGGGACAGGGGAGTCCCCGGCGAGCAGTACTTC
TRBD1,TRBJ1-4,once,TRBV6-5,CAIGQGAREKLFF,TGTGCCATAGGACAGGGGGCGAGGGAAAAACTGTTTTTT
.,TRBJ1-5,.,TRBV6-5,CASRRGQSSNQPQHF,TGTGCCAGCAGGCGCGGACAGTCTAGCAATCAGCCCCAGCATTTT
.,TRBJ1-4,few,TRBV28,CASSFPARKVWPGLLFF,TGTGCCAGCAGTTTTCCCGCACGGAAGGTTTGGCCCGGCCTCCTGTTTTTT
.,TRBJ1-2,.,TRBV7-8,CASSLRGGRYGYTF,TGTGCCAGCAGCTTACGGGGGGGGCGCTATGGCTACACCTTC
.,TRBJ1-1,.,TRBV2,CASTFTQGPYEAFF,TGTGCCAGCACTTTTACACAGGGCCCGTATGAAGCTTTCTTT
.,TRBJ1-2,.,TRBV6-5,CASSYTQGIHGYTF,TGTGCCAGCAGTTACACACAGGGCATTCATGGCTACACCTTC
.,TRBJ1-2,.,TRBV19,CASSPTSRLTDGYTF,TGTGCCAGTAGTCCTACGAGTAGGCTTACCGATGGCTACACCTTC
.,TRBJ1-2,.,TRBV5-1,CASSLVEGTSSNYGYTF,TGCGCCAGCAGCTTGGTTGAGGGCACCTCATCTAACTATGGCTACACCTTC
.,TRBJ1-2,.,TRBV19,CASSYTGRGYTF,TGTGCCAGCTCGTACACGGGGCGAGGCTACACCTTC
.,TRBJ1-1,.,TRBV7-8,CASGIGGYTEAFF,TGTGCCAGCGGTATTGGTGGGTATACTGAAGCTTTCTTT
.,TRBJ1-1,once,TRBV19,CASTPSPGITEAFF,TGTGCCAGTACCCCATCGCCGGGTATCACTGAAGCTTTCTTT
TRBD2,TRBJ2-5,few,TRBV3-1/TRBV3-2,CASSKAGGQETQYF,TGTGCCAGCAGTAAAGCGGGGGGACAAGAGACCCAGTACTTC
TRBD1,TRBJ1-4,.,TRBV3-1/TRBV3-2,CASSQGTGIGVDEKLFF,TGTGCCAGCAGCCAAGGGACAGGGATTGGGGTGGATGAAAAACTGTTTTTT
TRBD1,TRBJ1-1,.,TRBV14,CASSARDRGWNTEAFF,TGTGCCAGCAGCGCCCGGGACAGGGGGTGGAACACTGAAGCTTTCTTT
TRBD1,TRBJ1-3,.,TRBV19,CASSSGRDRDAIYF,TGTGCCAGTAGTTCCGGACGGGACAGGGACGCCATATATTTT